This entry is about one T cell receptor (beta chain). The sample comes from a study of blood T cell repertoires in COVID-19. Study at large: Material from acute and convalescent COVID-19 was sourced from the United States, Italy and Spain. Sources were T cells, B-cell-depleted T cells, or PBMCs; the material itself was cDNA or gDNA.

Seattle patient enrollment occurred during active infection, with longitudinal follow-up thereafter. Methods used by the authors: Reference gene primer amplification gave estimated nucleated cell counts. Sequenced by immunoSEQ multiplex PCR; TCRdb stores in-frame clones only, minus some. The V and J calls and clone size come from that table; D and trimming were worked out from the DNA. The sample contains some 390,000 clones, 87% of which appear only once. The germline V gene has CDR1 SGHNT and CDR2 YYREEE (reference sequence). CDR3 length: 16 amino acids. V trimming: 2 bases; J trimming: 1 base; junction bases outside the gene matches: 8.

This receptor was obtained from a woman in her sixties with COVID-19, enrolled during active disease. Sequencing used peripheral blood. The V call is TRBV5-4, the J call TRBJ2-7; the match to TRBD1 covers 8 bases. The CDR3 loop reads CASSLPSRGPSYEQYF. CDR3 coding DNA: TGTGCCAGCAGCTTACCAAGCAGGGGGCCGTCCTACGAGCAGTACTTC.